This paragraph reports one TCR beta chain. The target antigen is unknown. The data originate from a study of shared clonotypes between healthy human individuals. Study-level points and caveats: Larger richness was generally estimated for naive than memory subsets. Generation probabilities were higher for clonotypes shared across all four sorted-subset donors than for unshared ones.

Naive CD8 isolation took CD45RO-negative cells positively selected for CCR7 and excluded terminally differentiated effector memory CD45RA+ cells. The assay was run at deep level. The table came from immunoSEQ multiplex PCR; TCRdb's copy has only in-frame clones and leaves some out. Counted here are about 700,000 clones, about 91% occurring once; the ten biggest clones make up about 24%. The CDR3 has 19 amino acids. The chain links TRBV12-2 to TRBJ2-7; the D segment call TRBD1 is taken from the table without a DNA check. TRBV12-2 is tagged as a pseudogene. This TCR came from a man aged 25-40 years in good health. Sequencing was done on a sample of naive CD8+ T cells sorted from blood. The DNA for the CDR3 is TGTGCAAGTCGCTTAGACCAAAGAACGACAGGGCGGTCCAGCTACGAGCAGTACTTC. This gives the protein CASRLDQRTTGRSSYEQYF.